This T cell receptor beta chain was documented in a study of cytomegalovirus exposure and HLA in healthy donors. PCR was performed using 60 Vbeta and 13 Jbeta primers. The assay was immunoSEQ multiplex PCR, and TCRdb's table has in-frame clones only and misses some. The sample has about 150,000 clones; more than 60% are singletons. The length of the CDR3 is 13 residues. V lost 3 bases and J lost 4, with 10 bases in between. Germline V gives CDR1 SGHTA, CDR2 FQGNSA. Study-wide points: Several top significant clusters appeared, in a later analysis, to be linked to common viral pathogens. It was only CMV serostatus that was available as immune exposure information. The number of N-insertions in an Asian-associated ancestry cluster was reportedly below the approximately 700-donor mean in a later analysis.

This clone was seen once. The target antigen is unknown. Although they were nominally healthy when sampled, donors likely had unrecorded immune exposures. The receptor's source is a woman aged 25 to 39 in good health and CMV-seropositive. V and J are TRBV7-2 and TRBJ2-7; D is possibly TRBD1 (6 bases). Source material: PBMCs. CDR3: CASSFQGPYEQYF. The CDR3 DNA reads as TGTGCCAGCAGCTTCCAGGGGCCGTACGAGCAGTACTTC. Drawing the rest from reference TRBV7-2 and TRBJ2-7, the complete variable domain is GAGVSQSPSNKVTEKGKDVELRCDPISGHTALYWYRQSLGQGLEFLIYFQGNSAPDKSGLPSDRFSAERTGGSVSTLTIQRTQQEDSAVYLCASSFQGPYEQYFGPGTRLTVT.